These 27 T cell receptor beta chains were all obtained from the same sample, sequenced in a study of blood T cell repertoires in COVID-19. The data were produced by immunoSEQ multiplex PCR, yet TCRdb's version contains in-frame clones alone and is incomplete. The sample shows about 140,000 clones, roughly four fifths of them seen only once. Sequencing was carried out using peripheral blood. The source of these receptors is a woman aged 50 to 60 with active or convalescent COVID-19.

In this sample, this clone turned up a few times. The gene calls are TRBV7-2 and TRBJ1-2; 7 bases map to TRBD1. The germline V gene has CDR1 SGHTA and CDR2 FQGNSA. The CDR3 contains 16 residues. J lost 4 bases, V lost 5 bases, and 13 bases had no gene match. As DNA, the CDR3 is TGTGCCAGCAGCCCAAATTCCGGGACAGACGCCTATGGCTACACCTTC. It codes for CASSPNSGTDAYGYTF.

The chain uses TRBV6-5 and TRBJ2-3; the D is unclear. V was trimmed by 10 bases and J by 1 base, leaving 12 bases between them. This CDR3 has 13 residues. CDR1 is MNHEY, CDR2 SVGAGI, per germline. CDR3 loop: CATKLQGTDTQYF. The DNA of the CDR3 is TGTGCCACCAAACTTCAGGGCACAGATACGCAGTATTTT.

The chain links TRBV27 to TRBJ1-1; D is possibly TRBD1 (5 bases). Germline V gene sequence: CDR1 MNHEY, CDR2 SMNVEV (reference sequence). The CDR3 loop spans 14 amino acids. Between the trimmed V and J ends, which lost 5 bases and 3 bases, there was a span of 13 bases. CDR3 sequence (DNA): TGTGCCAGCAGTAGGGTCCGGGGGGACACTGAAGCTTTCTTT. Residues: CASSRVRGDTEAFF.

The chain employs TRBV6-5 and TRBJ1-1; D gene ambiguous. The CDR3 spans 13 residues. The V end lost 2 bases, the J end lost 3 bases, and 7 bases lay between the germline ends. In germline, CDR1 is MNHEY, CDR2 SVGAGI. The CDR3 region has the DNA TGTGCCAGCAGTTACGGTAGATACACTGAAGCTTTCTTT. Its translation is CASSYGRYTEAFF.

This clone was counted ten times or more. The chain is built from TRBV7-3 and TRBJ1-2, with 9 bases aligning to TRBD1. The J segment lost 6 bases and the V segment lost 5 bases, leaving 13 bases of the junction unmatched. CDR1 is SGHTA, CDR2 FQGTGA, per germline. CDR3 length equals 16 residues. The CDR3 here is CASSLTPDRGRDGYTF. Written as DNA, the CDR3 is TGTGCCAGCAGCCTCACCCCGGACAGGGGAAGGGATGGCTACACCTTC.

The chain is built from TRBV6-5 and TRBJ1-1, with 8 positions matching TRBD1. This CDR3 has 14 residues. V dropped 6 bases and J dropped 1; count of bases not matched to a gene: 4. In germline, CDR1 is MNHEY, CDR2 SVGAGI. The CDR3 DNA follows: TGTGCCAGCAGCATTGACAGGGGGAACACTGAAGCTTTCTTT. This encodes CASSIDRGNTEAFF.

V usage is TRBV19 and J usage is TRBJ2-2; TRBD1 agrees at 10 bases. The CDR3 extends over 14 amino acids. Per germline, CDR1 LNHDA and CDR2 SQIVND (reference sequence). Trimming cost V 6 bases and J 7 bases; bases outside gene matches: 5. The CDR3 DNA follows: TGTGCCAGTAGCCGAGGGACAGGGGACGGGGAGCTGTTTTTT. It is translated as CASSRGTGDGELFF.

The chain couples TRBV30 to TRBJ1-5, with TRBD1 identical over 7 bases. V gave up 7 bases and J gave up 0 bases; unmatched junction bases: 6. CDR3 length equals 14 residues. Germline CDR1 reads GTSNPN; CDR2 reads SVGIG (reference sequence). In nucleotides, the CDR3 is TGTGCCTACACAGGGGTAGATAGCAATCAGCCCCAGCATTTT. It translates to CAYTGVDSNQPQHF.

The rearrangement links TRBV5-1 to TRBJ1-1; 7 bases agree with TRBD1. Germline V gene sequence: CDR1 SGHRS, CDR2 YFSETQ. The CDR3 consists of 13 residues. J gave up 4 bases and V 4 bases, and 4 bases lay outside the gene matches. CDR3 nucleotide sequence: TGCGCCAGCAGCCAAACAGGGGCCACTGAAGCTTTCTTT. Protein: CASSQTGATEAFF.

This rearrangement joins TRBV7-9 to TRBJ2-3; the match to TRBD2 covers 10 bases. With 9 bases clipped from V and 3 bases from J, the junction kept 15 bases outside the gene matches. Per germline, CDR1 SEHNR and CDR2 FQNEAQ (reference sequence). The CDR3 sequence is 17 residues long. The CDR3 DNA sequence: TGTGCCAGTCCGGGGGCTAGCGGGAGTAAGAGTACAGATACGCAGTATTTT. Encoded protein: CASPGASGSKSTDTQYF.

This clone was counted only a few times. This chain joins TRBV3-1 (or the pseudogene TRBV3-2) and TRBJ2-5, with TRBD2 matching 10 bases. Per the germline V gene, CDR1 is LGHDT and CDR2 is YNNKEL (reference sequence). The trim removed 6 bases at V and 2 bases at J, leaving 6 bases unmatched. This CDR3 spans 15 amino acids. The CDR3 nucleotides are TGTGCCAGCAGACCTTTAGCGGGGGGTCAAGAGACCCAGTACTTC. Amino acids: CASRPLAGGQETQYF.

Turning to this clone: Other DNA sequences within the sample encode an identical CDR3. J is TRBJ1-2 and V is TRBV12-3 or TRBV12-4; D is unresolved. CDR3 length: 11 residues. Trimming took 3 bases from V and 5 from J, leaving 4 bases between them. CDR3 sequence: CASSFRYGYTF. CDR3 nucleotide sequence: TGTGCCAGCAGTTTTAGATATGGCTACACCTTC.

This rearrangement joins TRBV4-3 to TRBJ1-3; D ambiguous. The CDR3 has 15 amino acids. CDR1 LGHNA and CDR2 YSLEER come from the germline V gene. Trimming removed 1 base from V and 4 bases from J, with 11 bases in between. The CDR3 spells CASSQGLNSGNTIYF. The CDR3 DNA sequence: TGCGCCAGCAGCCAAGGGTTAAACTCGGGAAACACCATATATTTT.

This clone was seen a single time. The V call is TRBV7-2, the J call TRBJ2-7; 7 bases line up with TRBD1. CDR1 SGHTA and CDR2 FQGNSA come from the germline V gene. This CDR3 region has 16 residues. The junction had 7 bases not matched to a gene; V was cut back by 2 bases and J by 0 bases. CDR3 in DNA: TGTGCCAGCAGCTTACCCCGGACAGGTAGCTCCTACGAGCAGTACTTC. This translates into CASSLPRTGSSYEQYF.

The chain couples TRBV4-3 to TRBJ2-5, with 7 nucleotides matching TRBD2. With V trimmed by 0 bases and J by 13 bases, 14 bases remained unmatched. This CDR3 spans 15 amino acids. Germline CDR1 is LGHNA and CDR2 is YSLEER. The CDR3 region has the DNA TGCGCCAGCAGCCAAGATTTGATGACTAGCCCCCCGTCGTACTTC. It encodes CASSQDLMTSPPSYF.

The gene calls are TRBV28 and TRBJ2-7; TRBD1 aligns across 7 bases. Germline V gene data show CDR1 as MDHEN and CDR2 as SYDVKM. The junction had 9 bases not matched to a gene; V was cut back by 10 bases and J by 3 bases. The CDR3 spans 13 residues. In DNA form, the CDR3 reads TGTGCCACTCTCGACAGGGCGGACTACGAGCAGTACTTC. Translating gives CATLDRADYEQYF.

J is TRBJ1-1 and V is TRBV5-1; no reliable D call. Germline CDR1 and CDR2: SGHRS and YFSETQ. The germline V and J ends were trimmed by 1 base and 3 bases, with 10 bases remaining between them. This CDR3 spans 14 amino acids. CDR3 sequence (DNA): TGCGCCAGCAGCTTGTTCGAAGGAGACACTGAAGCTTTCTTT. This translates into CASSLFEGDTEAFF.

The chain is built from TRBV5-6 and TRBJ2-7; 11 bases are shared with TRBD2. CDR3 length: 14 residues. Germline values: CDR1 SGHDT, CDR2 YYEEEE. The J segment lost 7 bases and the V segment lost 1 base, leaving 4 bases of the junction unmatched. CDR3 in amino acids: CASSLLTSGSEQYF. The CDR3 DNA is TGTGCCAGCAGCTTGTTAACTAGCGGGAGTGAGCAGTACTTC.

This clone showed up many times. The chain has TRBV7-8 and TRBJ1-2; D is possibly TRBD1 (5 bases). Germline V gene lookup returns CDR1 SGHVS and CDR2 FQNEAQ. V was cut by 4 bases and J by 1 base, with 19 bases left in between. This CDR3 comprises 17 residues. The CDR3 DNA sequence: TGTGCCAGCAGCTCACGGACACTTCTTAGTGGTAACTATGGCTACACCTTC. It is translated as CASSSRTLLSGNYGYTF.

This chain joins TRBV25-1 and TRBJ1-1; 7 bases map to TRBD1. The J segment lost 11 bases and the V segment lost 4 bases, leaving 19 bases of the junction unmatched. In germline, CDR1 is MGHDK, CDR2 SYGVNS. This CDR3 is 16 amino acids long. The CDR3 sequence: CASSAHPDRERVEAFF. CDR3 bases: TGTGCCAGCAGTGCACACCCTGACAGGGAACGAGTTGAGGCTTTCTTT.

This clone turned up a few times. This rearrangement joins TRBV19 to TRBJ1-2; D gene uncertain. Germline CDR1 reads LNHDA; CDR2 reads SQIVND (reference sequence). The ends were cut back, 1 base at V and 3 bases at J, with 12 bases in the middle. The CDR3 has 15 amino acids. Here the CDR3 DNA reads TGTGCCAGTAGTATAGTTGACTACCTCGACTATGGCTACACCTTC. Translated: CASSIVDYLDYGYTF.

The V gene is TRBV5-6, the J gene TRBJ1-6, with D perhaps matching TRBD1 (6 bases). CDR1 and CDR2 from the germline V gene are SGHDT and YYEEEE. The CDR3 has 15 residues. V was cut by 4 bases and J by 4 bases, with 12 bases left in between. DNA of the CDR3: TGTGCCAGCAGCCTCGGACAGACTTATAATTCACCCCTCCACTTT. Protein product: CASSLGQTYNSPLHF.

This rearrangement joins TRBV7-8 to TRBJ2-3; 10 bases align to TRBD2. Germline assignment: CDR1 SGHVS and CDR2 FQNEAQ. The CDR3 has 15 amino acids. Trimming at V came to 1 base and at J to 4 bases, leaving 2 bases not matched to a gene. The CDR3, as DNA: TGTGCCAGCAGCTTAGTGGGGACTAGCGCAGATACGCAGTATTTT. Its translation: CASSLVGTSADTQYF.

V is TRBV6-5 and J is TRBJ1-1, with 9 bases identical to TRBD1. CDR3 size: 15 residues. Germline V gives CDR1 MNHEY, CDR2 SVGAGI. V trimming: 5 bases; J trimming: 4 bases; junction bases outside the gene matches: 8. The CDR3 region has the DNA TGTGCCAGCAGTCGGACAGGGGTCTTGGGCACTGAAGCTTTCTTT. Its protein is CASSRTGVLGTEAFF.

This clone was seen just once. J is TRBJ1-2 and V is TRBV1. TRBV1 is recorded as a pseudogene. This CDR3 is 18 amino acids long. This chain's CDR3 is CTSSQEAGRSFTTYGYTF. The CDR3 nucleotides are TGCACCAGCAGCCAAGAGGCGGGACGTAGCTTTACGACCTATGGCTACACCTTC.

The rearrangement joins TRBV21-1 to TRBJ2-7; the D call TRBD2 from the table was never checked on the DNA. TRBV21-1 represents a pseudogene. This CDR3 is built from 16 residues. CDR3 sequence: CASSKSAHLEREWQYF. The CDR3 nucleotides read TGTGCCAGCAGCAAGTCGGCCCACCTAGAGCGGGAGTGGCAGTACTTC.

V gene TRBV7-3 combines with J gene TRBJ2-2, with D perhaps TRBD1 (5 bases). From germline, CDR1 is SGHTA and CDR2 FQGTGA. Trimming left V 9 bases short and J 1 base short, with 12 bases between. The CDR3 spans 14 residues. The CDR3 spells CASAPGMNTGELFF. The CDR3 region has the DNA TGTGCCAGTGCACCAGGGATGAACACCGGGGAGCTGTTTTTT.